This is a list of T cell receptor beta chains from one sample in a study of blood T cells in healthy people across ages. Using its own MiXCR run on the 5' RACE reads, TCRdb lists one record per CDR3 protein. The table lists 1,800,000 or so distinct CDR3 sequences, around 40% of them singletons, with roughly 23% in the top ten. Sequenced input: blood. These receptors were obtained from a human donor in good health. Both conserved end residues are part of each CDR3. A D gene is named only where the DNA matches it firmly. Clone size is stated in some rows and not others, as once, few, many or a class when expanded.

CASSQAWVNEQFF | TGTGCCAGCAGCCAAGCCTGGGTCAATGAGCAGTTCTTC | - | TRBJ2-1 | TRBV3-1 | -
CASSPRTGGTYEQFF | TGTGCCAGCAGCCCCCGAACAGGGGGTACTTATGAGCAGTTCTTC | - | TRBJ2-1 | TRBV7-2 | TRBD1
CAGSYAGTPYGYTF | TGTGCCGGCAGTTACGCTGGGACACCATATGGCTACACCTTC | - | TRBJ1-2 | TRBV12-3/TRBV12-4 | -
CATSDRSRGDEQFF | TGTGCCACCAGTGATAGGTCGCGTGGGGATGAGCAGTTCTTC | - | TRBJ2-1 | TRBV24-1 | -
CASSVASAGLSYEQYF | TGCGCCAGCAGCGTAGCCTCGGCGGGGCTCTCCTACGAGCAGTACTTC | - | TRBJ2-7 | TRBV5-1 | -
CSARRDRNYGYTF | TGCAGTGCTAGACGTGACAGGAACTATGGCTACACCTTC | few | TRBJ1-2 | TRBV20-1 | -
CASGAQGTHEQFF | TGTGCCAGTGGAGCGCAGGGTACTCATGAGCAGTTCTTC | few | TRBJ2-1 | TRBV12-3/TRBV12-4 | -
CASSQDLIDRFLNSPLHF | TGCGCCAGCAGCCAGGACCTCATTGACAGGTTCCTTAATTCACCCCTCCACTTT | once | TRBJ1-6 | TRBV4-3 | -
CASSFLPDRGETQYF | TGTGCCAGCAGCTTTCTCCCGGACAGGGGTGAGACCCAGTACTTC | few | TRBJ2-5 | TRBV7-3 | TRBD1
CASSLETVRYSPLHF | TGTGCCAGCAGCTTAGAGACAGTTAGATATTCACCCCTCCACTTT | few | TRBJ1-6 | TRBV7-8 | -